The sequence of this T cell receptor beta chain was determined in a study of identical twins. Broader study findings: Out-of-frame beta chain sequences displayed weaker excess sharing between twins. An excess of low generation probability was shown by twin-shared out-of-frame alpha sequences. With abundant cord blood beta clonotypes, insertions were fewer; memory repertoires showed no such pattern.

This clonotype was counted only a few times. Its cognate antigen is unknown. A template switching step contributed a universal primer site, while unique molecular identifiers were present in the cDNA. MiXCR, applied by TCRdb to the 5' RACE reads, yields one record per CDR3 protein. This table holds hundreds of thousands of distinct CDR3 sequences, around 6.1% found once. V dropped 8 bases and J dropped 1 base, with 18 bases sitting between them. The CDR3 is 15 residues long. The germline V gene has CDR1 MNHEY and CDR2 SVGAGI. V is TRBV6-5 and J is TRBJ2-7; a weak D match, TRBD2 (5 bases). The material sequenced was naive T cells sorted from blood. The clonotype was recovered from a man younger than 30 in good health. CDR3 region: CASVYREGVSYEQYF. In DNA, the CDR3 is TGTGCCAGCGTCTACAGAGAGGGCGTTTCCTACGAGCAGTACTTC.